This T cell receptor (beta chain) was retrieved from a study of T cells in Graves' hyperthyroidism and ophthalmopathy. Overall study context: Before treatment of any kind, peripheral blood was taken at initial diagnosis.

This CDR3 has 17 amino acids. V lost 3 bases, J lost 7 bases, and 12 bases stayed unmatched. Germline CDR1 reads SGHRS; CDR2 reads YFSETQ. Amplification yielded TCR beta CDR3 regions, with RNA transcripts as the source. HTBI primers were used for first-round RT-PCR of the TCR CDR3. TCRdb analysed the multiplex PCR reads with MiXCR anew, one entry per CDR3 protein. The sample carries approximately 600,000 distinct CDR3 sequences, 20% to 25% recorded once. Based on clinical symptoms, serum thyroxine and TRAb, thyroid ultrasound and orbital computed tomography, diagnoses were reached. Source material for PBMCs was roughly 10 ml fresh peripheral blood.

The specimen sequenced was blood. The origin of this receptor is a man aged 25 to 40 with Graves' ophthalmopathy. The chain employs TRBV5-1 and TRBJ2-3; 12 bases align to TRBD1. CDR3 nucleotide sequence: TGCGCCAGCAGCTCGTACCCGGGACAGGGGGCGGATTATACGCAGTATTTT. Amino acid sequence: CASSSYPGQGADYTQYF.